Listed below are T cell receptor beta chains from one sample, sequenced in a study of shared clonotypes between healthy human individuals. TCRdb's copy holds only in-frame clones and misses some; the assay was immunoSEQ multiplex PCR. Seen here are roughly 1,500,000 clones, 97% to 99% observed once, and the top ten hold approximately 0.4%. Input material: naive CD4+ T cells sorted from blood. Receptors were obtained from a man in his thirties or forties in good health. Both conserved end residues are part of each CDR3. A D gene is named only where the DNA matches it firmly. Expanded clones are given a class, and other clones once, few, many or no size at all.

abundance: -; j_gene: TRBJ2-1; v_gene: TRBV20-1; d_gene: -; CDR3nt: TGCAGTGTTCAGGTAGGGTCGGAGCAGTTCTTC; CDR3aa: CSVQVGSEQFF
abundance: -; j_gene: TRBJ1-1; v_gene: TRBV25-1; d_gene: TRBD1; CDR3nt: TGTGCCAGCAGAGGGGACAGGGGGGACACTGAAGCTTTCTTT; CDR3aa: CASRGDRGDTEAFF
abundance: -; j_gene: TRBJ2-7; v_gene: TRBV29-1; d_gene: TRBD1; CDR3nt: TGCAGCGTTACGACAGGGGCCTACGAGCAGTACTTC; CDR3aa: CSVTTGAYEQYF
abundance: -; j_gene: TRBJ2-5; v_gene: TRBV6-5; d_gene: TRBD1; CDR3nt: TGTGCCAGCAGACCTGGACAGGGACGAGAGACCCAGTACTTC; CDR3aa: CASRPGQGRETQYF
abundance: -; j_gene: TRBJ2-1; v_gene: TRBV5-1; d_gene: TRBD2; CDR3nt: TGCGCCAGCAGCGGAACTAGCGGGGTGTACAATGAGCAGTTCTTC; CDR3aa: CASSGTSGVYNEQFF
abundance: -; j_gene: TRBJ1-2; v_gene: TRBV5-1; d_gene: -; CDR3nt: TGCGCCAGCAGCCTCGATTGGACAGCAAACTATGGCTACACCTTC; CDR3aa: CASSLDWTANYGYTF
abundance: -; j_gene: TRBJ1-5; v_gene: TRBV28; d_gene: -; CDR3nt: TGTGCCAGCAGTTTTTCGGGTTTCGGCAATCAGCCCCAGCATTTT; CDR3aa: CASSFSGFGNQPQHF
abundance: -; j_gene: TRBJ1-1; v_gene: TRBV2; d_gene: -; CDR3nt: TGTGCCAGCAGTGAAATGCAAGTAAACACTGAAGCTTTCTTT; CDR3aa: CASSEMQVNTEAFF
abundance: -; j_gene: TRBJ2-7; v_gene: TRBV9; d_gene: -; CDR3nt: TGTGCCAGCAGCGTAGCCCCAGGGGAGTCCTACGAGCAGTACTTC; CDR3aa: CASSVAPGESYEQYF
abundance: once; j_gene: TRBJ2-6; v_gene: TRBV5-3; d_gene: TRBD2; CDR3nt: TGTGCCAGAAGCTTGGCGGTAGCGGGAGGCTCTGGGGCCAACGTCCTGACTTTC; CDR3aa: CARSLAVAGGSGANVLTF
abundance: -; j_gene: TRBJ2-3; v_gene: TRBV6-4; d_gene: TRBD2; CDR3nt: TGTGCCAGCAGCCTAGCGGGAACCACAGATACGCAGTATTTT; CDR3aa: CASSLAGTTDTQYF
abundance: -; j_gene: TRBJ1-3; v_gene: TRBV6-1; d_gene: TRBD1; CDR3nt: TGTGCCAGCAGGGCCGGACAGGGCGGTGGAAACACCATATATTTT; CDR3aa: CASRAGQGGGNTIYF
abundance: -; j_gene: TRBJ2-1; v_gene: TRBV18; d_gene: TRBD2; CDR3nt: TGTGCCAGCGCGTTGGAACTAGCGGGCCTCGGGAGCTCCTACAATGAGCAGTTCTTC; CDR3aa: CASALELAGLGSSYNEQFF
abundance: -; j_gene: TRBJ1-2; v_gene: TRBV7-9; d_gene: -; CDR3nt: TGTGCCAGCACACCAGGAGGGGACTATGGCTACACCTTC; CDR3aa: CASTPGGDYGYTF
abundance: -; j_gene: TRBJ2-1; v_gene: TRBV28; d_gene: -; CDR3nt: TGTGCCAGCAGTTTTGACGCTTACAATGAGCAGTTCTTC; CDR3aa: CASSFDAYNEQFF
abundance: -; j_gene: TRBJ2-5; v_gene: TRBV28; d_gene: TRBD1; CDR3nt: TGTGCCAGCAGTTCCGATCTTCAGGGGGCAGGGGAGACCCAGTACTTC; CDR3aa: CASSSDLQGAGETQYF
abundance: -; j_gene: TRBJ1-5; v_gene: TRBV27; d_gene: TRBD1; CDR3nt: TGTGCCAGCAACTCGTCGACAGGGGATTTCGAACCCCAGCATTTT; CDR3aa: CASNSSTGDFEPQHF
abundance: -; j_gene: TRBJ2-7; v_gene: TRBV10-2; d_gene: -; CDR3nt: TGCGCCAGCAGTGAGCGGGACACTGTGAACGAGCAGTACTTC; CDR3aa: CASSERDTVNEQYF
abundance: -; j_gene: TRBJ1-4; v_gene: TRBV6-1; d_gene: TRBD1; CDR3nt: TGTGCCACCAAGGACAGGGCCTTTGGAGAAAAACTGTTTTTT; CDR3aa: CATKDRAFGEKLFF
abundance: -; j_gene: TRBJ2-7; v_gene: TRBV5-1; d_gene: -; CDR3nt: TGCGCCAGCAGCTTGGTAGCAGGCTCCTACGAGCAGTACTTC; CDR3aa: CASSLVAGSYEQYF
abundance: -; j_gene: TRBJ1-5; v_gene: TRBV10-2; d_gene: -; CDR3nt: TGCGCCAGCAGTGAGTCGGTGGGTTTCAATCAGCCCCAGCATTTT; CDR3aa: CASSESVGFNQPQHF
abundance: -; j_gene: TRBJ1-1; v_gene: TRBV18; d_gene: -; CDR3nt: TGTGCCACCTCTTCGGGCGGCACTGAAGCTTTCTTT; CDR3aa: CATSSGGTEAFF
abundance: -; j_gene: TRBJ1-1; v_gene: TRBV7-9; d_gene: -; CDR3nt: TGTGCCAGCAGCAGTCAAGATGCGAACACTGAAGCTTTCTTT; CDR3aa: CASSSQDANTEAFF
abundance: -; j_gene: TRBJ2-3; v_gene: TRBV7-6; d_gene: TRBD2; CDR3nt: TGTGCCAGCAGCTTCGCCAGCGGGAGTCGAGATACGCAGTATTTT; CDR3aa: CASSFASGSRDTQYF
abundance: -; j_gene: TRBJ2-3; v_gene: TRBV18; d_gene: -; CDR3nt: TGTGCCAGCACGAAGGACACAGATACGCAGTATTTT; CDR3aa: CASTKDTDTQYF
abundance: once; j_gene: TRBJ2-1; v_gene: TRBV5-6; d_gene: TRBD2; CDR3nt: TGTGCCAGCAGCTTGGAACCTAACGGGGGGAATGAGCAGTTCTTC; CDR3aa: CASSLEPNGGNEQFF
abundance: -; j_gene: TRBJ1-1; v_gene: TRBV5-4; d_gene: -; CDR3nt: TGTGCCAGCAGCGTCGTGGGGCCCACTGAAGCTTTCTTT; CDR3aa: CASSVVGPTEAFF
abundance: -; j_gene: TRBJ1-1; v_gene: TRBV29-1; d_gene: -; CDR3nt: TGCAGCGTTGGGGAGCGGTATCAGACTGAAGCTTTCTTT; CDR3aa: CSVGERYQTEAFF
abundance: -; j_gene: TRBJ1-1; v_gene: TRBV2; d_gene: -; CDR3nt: TGTGCCAGCAGACGATCTAGGACCCCGACAATAGCCTACACTGAAGCTTTCTTT; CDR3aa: CASRRSRTPTIAYTEAFF
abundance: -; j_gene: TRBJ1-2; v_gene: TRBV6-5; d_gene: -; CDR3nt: TGTGCCAGCACTTCAGGAGGGGTGGGGAATGGCTACACCTTC; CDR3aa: CASTSGGVGNGYTF
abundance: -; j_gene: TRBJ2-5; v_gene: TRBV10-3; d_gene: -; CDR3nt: TGTGCCATCAGTGACCCACTTCAGGGTAAGGTGGCGGAGACCCAGTACTTC; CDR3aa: CAISDPLQGKVAETQYF
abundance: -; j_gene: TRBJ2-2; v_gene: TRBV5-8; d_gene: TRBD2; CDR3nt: TGTGCCAGCAGCTTGGTGCCTAGCGGGAGTACCGGGGAGCTGTTTTTT; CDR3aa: CASSLVPSGSTGELFF
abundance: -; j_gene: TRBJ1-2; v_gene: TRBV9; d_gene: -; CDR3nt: TGTGCCAGCAGCGTTGGTGGCCGCACTAACTATGGCTACACCTTC; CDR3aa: CASSVGGRTNYGYTF
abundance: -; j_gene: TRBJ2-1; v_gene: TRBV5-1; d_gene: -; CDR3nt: TGCGCCAGCAGCCCTAAACTAGGAATAAGCTCCTACAATGAGCAGTTCTTC; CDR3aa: CASSPKLGISSYNEQFF
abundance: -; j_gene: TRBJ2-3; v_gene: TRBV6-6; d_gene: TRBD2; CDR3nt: TGTGCCAGTCGGACTAGCGGGACACGAGATACGCAGTATTTT; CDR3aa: CASRTSGTRDTQYF
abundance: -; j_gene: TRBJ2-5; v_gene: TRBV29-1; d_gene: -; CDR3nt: TGCAGCGTTGAGATGGGGGCGCGAGAGACCCAGTACTTC; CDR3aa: CSVEMGARETQYF
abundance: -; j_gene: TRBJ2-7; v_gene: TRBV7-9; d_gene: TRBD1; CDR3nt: TGTGCCAGCAGCCACCCGGGACAGAGTCCCTACGAGCAGTACTTC; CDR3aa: CASSHPGQSPYEQYF
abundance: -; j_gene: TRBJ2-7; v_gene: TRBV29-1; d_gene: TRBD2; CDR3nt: TGCAGCGTTGGCACCGGGGGGGTCAAAAGGGAGTACTTC; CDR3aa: CSVGTGGVKREYF
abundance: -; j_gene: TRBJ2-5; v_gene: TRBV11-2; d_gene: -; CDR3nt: TGTGCCAGCAGCTCCGGACTAAAAAACGGGGAGACCCAGTACTTC; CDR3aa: CASSSGLKNGETQYF
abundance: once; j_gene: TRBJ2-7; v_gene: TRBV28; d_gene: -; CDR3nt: TGTGCCAGCACCTCCGGGCTAGCATCCTACGAGCAGTACTTC; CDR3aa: CASTSGLASYEQYF
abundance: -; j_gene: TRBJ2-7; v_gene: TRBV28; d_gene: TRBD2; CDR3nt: TGTGCCAGCCTGGCCGGGACTAGCGGCTACGAGCAGTACTTC; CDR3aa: CASLAGTSGYEQYF
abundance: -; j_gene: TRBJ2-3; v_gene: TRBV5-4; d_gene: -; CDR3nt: TGTGCCAGCAGCTGGAGAGGCACAGATACGCAGTATTTT; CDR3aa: CASSWRGTDTQYF
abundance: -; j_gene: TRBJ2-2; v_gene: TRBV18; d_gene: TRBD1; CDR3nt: TGTGCCAGCTCACCCAGACGGGACAGGGTAATGAACACCGGGGAGCTGTTTTTT; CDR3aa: CASSPRRDRVMNTGELFF
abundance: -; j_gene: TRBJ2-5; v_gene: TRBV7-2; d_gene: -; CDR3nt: TGTGCCAGCAGCTTAGATGCAAGGGAAGAGACCCAGTACTTC; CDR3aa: CASSLDAREETQYF
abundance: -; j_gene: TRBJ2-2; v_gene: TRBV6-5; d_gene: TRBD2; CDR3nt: TGTGCCAGCAGTTCTCTAGCGGGAGGCACCGGGGAGCTGTTTTTT; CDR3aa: CASSSLAGGTGELFF
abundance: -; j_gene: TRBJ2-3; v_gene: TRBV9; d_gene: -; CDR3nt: TGTGCCAGCAGCGTAGGGCGCCTAACGGAAGGTCTGTGGACAGATACGCAGTATTTT; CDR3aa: CASSVGRLTEGLWTDTQYF
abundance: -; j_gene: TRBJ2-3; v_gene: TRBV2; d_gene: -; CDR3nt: TGTGCCAGCAGTGAAGTGTCGCGGGGTACGCAGTATTTT; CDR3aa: CASSEVSRGTQYF
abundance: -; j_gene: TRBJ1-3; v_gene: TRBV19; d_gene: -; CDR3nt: TGTGCCAGTAGTGTGGACAGCCGCTCTGGAAACACCATATATTTT; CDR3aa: CASSVDSRSGNTIYF
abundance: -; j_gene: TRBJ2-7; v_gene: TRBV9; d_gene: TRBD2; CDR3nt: TGTGCCAGCAGCGTAGCGGGTAGCGGGGGTTTTAACGAGCAGTACTTC; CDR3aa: CASSVAGSGGFNEQYF
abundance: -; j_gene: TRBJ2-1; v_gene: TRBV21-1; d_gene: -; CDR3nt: TGTGCCAGCAGCAAAACGCTCTTC; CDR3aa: CASSKTLF
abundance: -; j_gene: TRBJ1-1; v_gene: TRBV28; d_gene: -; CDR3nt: TGTGCCAGCAGACCCGTGGACAGACTATTGAACACTGAAGCTTTCTTT; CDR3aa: CASRPVDRLLNTEAFF
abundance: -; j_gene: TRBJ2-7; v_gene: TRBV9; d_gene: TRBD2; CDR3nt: TGTGCCAGCAGGCGGGGGGATTCGCCGGCGGAAGAGCAGTACTTC; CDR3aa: CASRRGDSPAEEQYF
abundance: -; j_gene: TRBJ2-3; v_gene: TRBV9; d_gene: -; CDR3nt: TGTGCCAGCAGCGTTGGGCTGAGATCAGATACGCAGTATTTT; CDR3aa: CASSVGLRSDTQYF
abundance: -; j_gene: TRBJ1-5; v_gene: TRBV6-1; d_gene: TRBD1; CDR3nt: TGTGCCAGCAGTGTACACAGGGGTGGTAGCAATCAGCCCCAGCATTTT; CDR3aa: CASSVHRGGSNQPQHF
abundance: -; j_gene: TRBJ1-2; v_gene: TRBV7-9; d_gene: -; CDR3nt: TGTGCCAGCAGCCCGGGACAATCCTATGGCTACACCTTC; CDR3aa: CASSPGQSYGYTF
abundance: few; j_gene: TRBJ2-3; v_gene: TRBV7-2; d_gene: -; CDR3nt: TGTGCCAGCAGCTTATTCCTGATCAACACAGATACGCAGTATTTT; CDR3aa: CASSLFLINTDTQYF
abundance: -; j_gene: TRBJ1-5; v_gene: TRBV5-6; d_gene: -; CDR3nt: TGTGCCAGCAGCTTAAGTGTGGGCCTACTTAGCAATCAGCCCCAGCATTTT; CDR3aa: CASSLSVGLLSNQPQHF
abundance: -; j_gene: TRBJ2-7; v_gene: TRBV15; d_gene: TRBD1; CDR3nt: TGTGCCACCAGCAGAGCGGGACAGGGCTCCTACGAGCAGTACTTC; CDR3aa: CATSRAGQGSYEQYF
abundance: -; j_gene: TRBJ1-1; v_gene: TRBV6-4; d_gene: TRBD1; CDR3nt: TGTGCCAGCAGTGATCAGGGGGCAGGGGAAGCTTTCTTT; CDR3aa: CASSDQGAGEAFF